The 14 T cell receptor beta chains in this list originate from one sample, sequenced in a study of cytomegalovirus exposure and HLA in healthy donors. Researchers ran the PCR with 60 Vbeta and 13 Jbeta primers. TCRdb keeps only in-frame clones here, not all; method: immunoSEQ multiplex PCR. The table shows about 150,000 clones, with roughly 66% occurring only once. Sequenced: PBMCs. These TCRs come from a woman between 18 and 29 years old in good health and CMV-seronegative.

The V call is TRBV11-2, the J call TRBJ2-7; TRBD2 is a possible D gene (7 bases). V shed 0 bases and J shed 4 bases, with 19 bases lying between them. In germline, CDR1 is SGHAT, CDR2 FQNNGV. The CDR3 sequence is 17 residues long. DNA for the CDR3: TGTGCCAGCAGCTTAGAAGGGGGGGTTGGGTACGGATACGAGCAGTACTTC. Amino acids: CASSLEGGVGYGYEQYF.

The chain is built from TRBV27 and TRBJ1-5; D possibly corresponds to TRBD1 (6 bases). Germline CDR1 reads MNHEY; CDR2 reads SMNVEV (reference sequence). This CDR3 has 16 amino acids. With 0 bases removed from V and 2 bases from J, the gap between germline ends came to 11 bases. CDR3 bases: TGTGCCAGCAGTTTATCGCGGGGGCAGGGCAATCAGCCCCAGCATTTT. Amino acids: CASSLSRGQGNQPQHF.

The table lists this clone with a count of one. For the CDR3, the DNA is TGCGCCAGCAGCTGGGCTCCGGGACAAAACTACGAGCAGTACTTC. It encodes CASSWAPGQNYEQYF. The chain recombines TRBV5-1 with TRBJ2-7; weak D call: TRBD1 (6 bases). The germline CDR1 and CDR2 sequences are SGHRS and YFSETQ. V was pared by 3 bases and J by 3 bases, with 16 bases between. CDR3 length equals 15 residues.

The chain joins TRBV5-4 to TRBJ2-1, with 12 bases lining up with TRBD2. The CDR3 loop spans 14 amino acids. V dropped 4 bases and J dropped 8; count of bases not matched to a gene: 4. Germline V gene lookup returns CDR1 SGHNT and CDR2 YYREEE (reference sequence). DNA for the CDR3: TGTGCCAGCAGCACTAGCGGGGGGCGCTATGAGCAGTTCTTC. It translates to CASSTSGGRYEQFF.

The CDR3 protein is CASSKQGQENEKLFF. The DNA of the CDR3 is TGTGCCAGCAGTAAGCAGGGACAGGAAAATGAAAAACTGTTTTTT. The V call is TRBV2, the J call TRBJ1-4, with TRBD1 matching 8 bases. With V trimmed by 5 bases and J by 5 bases, 7 bases remained unmatched. CDR1 SNHLY and CDR2 FYNNEI come from the germline V gene. The CDR3 has 15 amino acids.

This clone was recorded only once. V and J are TRBV28 and TRBJ1-2; 7 positions agree with TRBD1. The CDR3 is made up of 14 amino acids. V dropped 6 bases and J dropped 7; count of bases not matched to a gene: 11. Germline CDR1 MDHEN, CDR2 SYDVKM. The CDR3 loop reads CASRPNPQGTGYTF. In DNA form, the CDR3 reads TGTGCCAGCAGGCCTAATCCACAGGGGACTGGCTACACCTTC.

The J gene is TRBJ2-2, the V gene TRBV4-2; D might be TRBD2 (5 bases). The CDR3 is 15 residues long. With 1 base removed from V and 1 base from J, the gap between germline ends came to 7 bases. Germline V lookup: CDR1 LGHNA, CDR2 YNFKEQ. CDR3 coding DNA: TGTGCCAGCAGCCAAGTCCGGGAGAACACCGGGGAGCTGTTTTTT. It encodes CASSQVRENTGELFF.

The chain recombines TRBV30 with TRBJ2-3; 7 nucleotides match TRBD1. The length of the CDR3 is 15 residues. The V segment lost 3 bases and the J segment 2 bases; nucleotides outside the gene matches: 8. Germline V gene sequence: CDR1 GTSNPN, CDR2 SVGIG (reference sequence). The chain's CDR3 is CAWSLGQSYTDTQYF. The CDR3, as DNA: TGTGCCTGGAGCTTGGGACAGTCCTACACAGATACGCAGTATTTT.

The V gene is TRBV6-1, the J gene TRBJ1-6; 9 bases are shared with TRBD1. Germline-derived CDR1 and CDR2 are MNHNS and SASEGT. V was clipped by 4 bases and J by 13 bases; unmatched bases: 11. The CDR3 totals 15 residues. The CDR3 sequence is CASSAPGTGRDPLHF. The CDR3 DNA is TGTGCCAGCAGTGCGCCCGGGACAGGGCGAGATCCCCTCCACTTT.

J is TRBJ2-1 and V is TRBV29-1; perhaps TRBD1 as D (6 bases). The CDR3 contains 13 residues. V lost 2 bases and J 4 bases, leaving 9 bases between the germline ends. Germline V gene data show CDR1 as SQVTM and CDR2 as ANQGSEA. CDR3 protein: CSVEITGYNEQFF. CDR3 coding DNA: TGCAGCGTTGAAATAACAGGGTACAATGAGCAGTTCTTC.

In this sample, this clone turned up a few times. This chain links TRBV6-1 with TRBJ2-1; D gene unclear. The V and J ends lost 7 bases and 4 bases respectively, with 5 bases between them. The CDR3 runs 11 residues. CDR1 is MNHNS and CDR2 is SASEGT in the germline V gene. CDR3 sequence: CASTVYNEQFF. CDR3 nucleotides: TGTGCCAGCACGGTTTACAATGAGCAGTTCTTC.

The chain is built from TRBV4-2 and TRBJ1-5; a weak D match, TRBD1 (6 bases). CDR3 size: 15 residues. Per the germline V gene, CDR1 is LGHNA and CDR2 is YNFKEQ. The V and J ends lost 4 bases and 4 bases respectively, with 14 bases between them. The CDR3 sequence: CASSLRDKQNQPQHF. As DNA, the CDR3 is TGTGCCAGCAGCCTCCGGGACAAGCAAAATCAGCCCCAGCATTTT.

Comments on this clone: Germline is not matched at one junction end, which may reflect a read error. V is TRBV7-7 and J is TRBJ2-5; 8 nucleotides line up with TRBD2. Germline lookup yields CDR1 SSHAT and CDR2 FNYEAQ (reference sequence). CDR3 length: 15 residues. CDR3 amino acids: CASKPGLGSGETQYF. The CDR3, as DNA: TGTGCTAGCAAACCGGGACTAGGAAGTGGGGAGACCCAGTACTTC.

This clone was recorded a few times. J is TRBJ1-5 and V is TRBV6-1, with 7 bases aligning to TRBD1. In germline, CDR1 is MNHNS, CDR2 SASEGT. The length of the CDR3 is 15 residues. Unmatched junction bases numbered 9, after V lost 6 bases and J lost 4 bases. CDR3 in DNA: TGTGCCAGCAGGACAGGGTCCGTTTTTAATCAGCCCCAGCATTTT. It is translated as CASRTGSVFNQPQHF.